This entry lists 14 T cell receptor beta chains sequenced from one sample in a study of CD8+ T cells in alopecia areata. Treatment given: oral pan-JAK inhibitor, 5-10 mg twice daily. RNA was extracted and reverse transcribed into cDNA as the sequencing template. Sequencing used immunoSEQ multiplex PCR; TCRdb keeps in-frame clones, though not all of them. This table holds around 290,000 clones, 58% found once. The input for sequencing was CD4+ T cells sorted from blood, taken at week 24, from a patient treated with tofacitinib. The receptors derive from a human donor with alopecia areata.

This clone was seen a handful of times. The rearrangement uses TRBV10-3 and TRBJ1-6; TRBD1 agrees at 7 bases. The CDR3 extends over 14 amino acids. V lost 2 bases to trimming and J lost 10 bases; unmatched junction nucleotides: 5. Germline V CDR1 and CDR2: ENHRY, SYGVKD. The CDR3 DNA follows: TGTGCCATCAGTGAGGACAGGGACGGGTCACCCCTCCACTTT. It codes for CAISEDRDGSPLHF.

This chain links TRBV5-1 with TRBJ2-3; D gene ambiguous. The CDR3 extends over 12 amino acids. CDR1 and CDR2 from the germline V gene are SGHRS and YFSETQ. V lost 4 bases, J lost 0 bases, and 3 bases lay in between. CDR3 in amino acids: CASSHSTDTQYF. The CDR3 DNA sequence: TGCGCCAGCAGCCATAGCACAGATACGCAGTATTTT. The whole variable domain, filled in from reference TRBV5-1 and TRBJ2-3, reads KAGVTQTPRYLIKTRGQQVTLSCSPISGHRSVSWYQQTPGQGLQFLFEYFSETQRNKGNFPGRFSGRQFSNSRSEMNVSTLELGDSALYLCASSHSTDTQYFGPGTRLTVL.

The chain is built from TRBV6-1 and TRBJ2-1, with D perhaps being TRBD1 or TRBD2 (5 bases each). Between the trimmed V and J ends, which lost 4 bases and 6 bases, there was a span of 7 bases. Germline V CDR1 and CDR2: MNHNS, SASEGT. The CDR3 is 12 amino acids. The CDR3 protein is CASSGDLNEQFF. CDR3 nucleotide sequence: TGTGCCAGCAGTGGGGACCTCAATGAGCAGTTCTTC.

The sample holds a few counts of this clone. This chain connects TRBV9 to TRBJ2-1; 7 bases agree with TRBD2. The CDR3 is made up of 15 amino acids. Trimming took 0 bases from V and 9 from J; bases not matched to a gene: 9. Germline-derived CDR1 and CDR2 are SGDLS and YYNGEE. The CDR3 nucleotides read TGTGCCAGCAGCGTAGACGCGGGGGTACGAGGTGAGCAGTTCTTC. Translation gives CASSVDAGVRGEQFF.

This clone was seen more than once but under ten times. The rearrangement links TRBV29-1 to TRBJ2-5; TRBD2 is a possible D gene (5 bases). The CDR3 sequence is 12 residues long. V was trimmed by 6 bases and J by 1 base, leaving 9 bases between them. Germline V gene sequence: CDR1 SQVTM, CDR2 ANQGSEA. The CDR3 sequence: CSVLSAQETQYF. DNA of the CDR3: TGCAGCGTCCTTAGCGCCCAAGAGACCCAGTACTTC.

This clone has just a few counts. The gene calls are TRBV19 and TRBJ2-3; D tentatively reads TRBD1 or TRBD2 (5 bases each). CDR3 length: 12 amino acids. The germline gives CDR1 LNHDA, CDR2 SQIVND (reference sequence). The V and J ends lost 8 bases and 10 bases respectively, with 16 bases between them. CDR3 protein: CASQESGTAQYF. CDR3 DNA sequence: TGTGCCAGTCAAGAGTCCGGGACGGCGCAGTATTTT.

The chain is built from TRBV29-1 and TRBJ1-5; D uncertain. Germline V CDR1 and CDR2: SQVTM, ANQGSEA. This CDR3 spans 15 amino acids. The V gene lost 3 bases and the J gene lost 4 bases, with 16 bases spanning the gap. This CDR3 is CSVDCFERGNQPQHF. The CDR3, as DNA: TGCAGCGTTGATTGTTTCGAACGGGGAAATCAGCCCCAGCATTTT.

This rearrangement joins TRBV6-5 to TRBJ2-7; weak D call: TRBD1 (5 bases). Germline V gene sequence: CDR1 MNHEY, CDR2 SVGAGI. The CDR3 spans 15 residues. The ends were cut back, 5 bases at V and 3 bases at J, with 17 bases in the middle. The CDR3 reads CASSSIRQSYYEQYF. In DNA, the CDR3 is TGTGCCAGCAGTAGCATTAGACAGTCATACTACGAGCAGTACTTC.

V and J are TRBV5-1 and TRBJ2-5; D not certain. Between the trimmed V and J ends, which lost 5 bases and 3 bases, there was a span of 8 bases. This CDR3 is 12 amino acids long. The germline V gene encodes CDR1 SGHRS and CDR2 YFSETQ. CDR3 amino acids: CASSQPKETQYF. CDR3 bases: TGCGCCAGCAGTCAACCCAAAGAGACCCAGTACTTC.

CDR3 coding DNA: TGTGCCTGGAGTTCCAACAGGGGAAATTCACCCCTCCACTTT. This translates into CAWSSNRGNSPLHF. This rearrangement joins TRBV30 to TRBJ1-6, with 7 bases matching TRBD1. CDR1 and CDR2 (germline): GTSNPN, SVGIG (reference sequence). The ends lost 2 bases at V and 7 bases at J; junction bases unmatched: 5. The CDR3 consists of 14 residues.

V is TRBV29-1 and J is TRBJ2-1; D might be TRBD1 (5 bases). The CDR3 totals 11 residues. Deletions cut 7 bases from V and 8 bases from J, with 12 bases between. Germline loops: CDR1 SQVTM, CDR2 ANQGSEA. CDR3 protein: CSAARADEQFF. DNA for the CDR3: TGCAGCGCCGCCAGGGCAGATGAGCAGTTCTTC.

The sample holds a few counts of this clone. CDR3 sequence reads: CSVVQPNQPQHF. CDR3 DNA sequence: TGCAGCGTTGTGCAGCCCAATCAGCCCCAGCATTTT. V gene TRBV29-1 combines with J gene TRBJ1-5; D uncertain. The CDR3 sequence is 12 residues long. V dropped 4 bases and J dropped 3 bases, with 7 bases sitting between them. Germline V CDR1 and CDR2: SQVTM, ANQGSEA.

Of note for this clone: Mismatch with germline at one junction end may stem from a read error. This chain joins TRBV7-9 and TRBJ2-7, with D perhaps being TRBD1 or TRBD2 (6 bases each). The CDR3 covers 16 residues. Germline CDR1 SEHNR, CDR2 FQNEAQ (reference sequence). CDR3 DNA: TGTGCCAGCAGTTTAGGTCGGGGGCGAAGCTCCTACGAGCAGTACTTC. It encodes CASSLGRGRSSYEQYF.

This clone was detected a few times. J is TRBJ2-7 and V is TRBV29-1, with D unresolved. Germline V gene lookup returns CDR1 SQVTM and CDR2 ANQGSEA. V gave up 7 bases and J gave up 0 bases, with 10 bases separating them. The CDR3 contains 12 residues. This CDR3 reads CSAVQNSYEQYF. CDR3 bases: TGCAGCGCCGTTCAGAACTCCTACGAGCAGTACTTC.